The rows below give T cell receptor beta chains drawn from one sample of a study of vaccination effects on CD4 cells after COVID-19. Using immunoSEQ multiplex PCR, the repertoire was profiled, and TCRdb retains in-frame clones only, with some absent. This sample has fewer than 55,000 clones, with roughly three quarters found just once. For these receptors, no antigen is known. Sequences were derived from CD4+ T cells from PBMCs cultured with HCoV-OC43 spike peptides, sampled before COVID-19 vaccination. These receptors were collected from a human donor who received a COVID-19 vaccine. CDR3s include the opening cysteine and the closing phenylalanine or tryptophan. The D gene is left open where the match is weak.

V	D	J	length	CDR3	DNA
TRBV6-1	.	TRBJ2-3	19	CASSEGVYVAKSSTDTQYF	TGTGCCAGCAGTGAAGGCGTCTACGTAGCCAAATCTAGCACAGATACGCAGTATTTT
TRBV30	TRBD1	TRBJ1-3	15	CAWSISGGAGYTIYF	TGTGCCTGGAGTATTTCAGGGGGCGCGGGGTACACCATATATTTT
TRBV6-5	.	TRBJ1-1	15	CASSYSRGRSAEAFF	TGTGCCAGCAGTTACTCGAGAGGGAGGAGTGCTGAAGCTTTCTTT
TRBV14	TRBD1	TRBJ1-3	15	CASSSGQVSGNTIYF	TGTGCCAGCAGCTCCGGACAGGTCTCTGGAAACACCATATATTTT
TRBV5-1	.	TRBJ2-1	15	CASSFTGDTYNEQFF	TGCGCCAGCAGCTTCACGGGGGATACCTACAATGAGCAGTTCTTC
TRBV2	.	TRBJ1-5	14	CASSETVRNQPQHF	TGTGCCAGCAGTGAGACAGTAAGAAACCAGCCCCAGCATTTT
TRBV3-1/TRBV3-2	.	TRBJ2-5	18	CASSQAPLASSERETQYF	TGTGCCAGCAGCCAAGCACCCCTAGCGAGCTCGGAGAGAGAGACCCAGTACTTC
TRBV6-5	.	TRBJ2-2	12	CATLKNTGELFF	TGTGCCACCCTTAAGAACACCGGGGAGCTGTTTTTT
TRBV5-1	.	TRBJ1-2	14	CASSAGVLEHGYTF	TGCGCCAGCAGCGCCGGGGTCCTAGAGCATGGCTACACCTTC
TRBV6-4	TRBD1	TRBJ2-2	13	CATRQGNTGELFF	TGTGCCACCAGACAGGGCAACACCGGGGAGCTGTTTTTT
TRBV7-2	.	TRBJ1-4	12	CASSLVPPKLFF	TGTGCCAGCAGCTTAGTGCCCCCCAAACTGTTTTTT
TRBV9	.	TRBJ2-2	16	CASSVGLDSNTGELFF	TGTGCCAGCAGCGTAGGCTTAGACTCGAACACCGGGGAGCTGTTTTTT